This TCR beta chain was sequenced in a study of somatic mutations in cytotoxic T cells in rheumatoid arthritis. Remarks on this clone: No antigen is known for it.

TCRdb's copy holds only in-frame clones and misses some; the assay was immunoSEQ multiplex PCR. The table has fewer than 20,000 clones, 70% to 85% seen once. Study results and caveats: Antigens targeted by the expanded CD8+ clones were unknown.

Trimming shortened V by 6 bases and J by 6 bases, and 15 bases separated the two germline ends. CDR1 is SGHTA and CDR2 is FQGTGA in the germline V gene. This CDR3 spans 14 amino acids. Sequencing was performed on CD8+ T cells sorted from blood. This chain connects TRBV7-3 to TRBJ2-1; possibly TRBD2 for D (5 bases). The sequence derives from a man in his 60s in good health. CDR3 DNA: TGTGCCAGCAGGTGGCCAGGAGGCTGCAATGAGCAGTTCTTC. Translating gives CASRWPGGCNEQFF.